This T cell receptor beta chain was obtained from a study of naive and memory T cell subsets (dated by TCRdb to about 2017). For context, the study as a whole: Sorted naive and memory T cell subsets from peripheral blood were analyzed in the study using a UMI-based, open-source pipeline for TCR alpha and beta sequencing. Complete agreement was observed between the functional CMV T cell responses and the IgG serology results. RNA was DNase-treated and reverse transcribed with TCR constant-region primers, mostly using SuperScript III.

The library was prepared using UMI-ligation and nested PCR. An equimolar mix of two oligonucleotides covering both TRBC1 and TRBC2 was used as the beta constant-region primer. Four rounds of PCR were used to amplify ligated cDNA, with nested alpha and beta constant-region primers being used together with the SP2 primer. A single-stranded oligonucleotide containing the SP2 primer and a 12-nucleotide UMI was joined to the 3' end of the cDNA by T4 RNA ligase 1. The ligation reaction was incubated at 16°C for about 20-24 hours. PCR2 was usually performed as a SYBR Green qPCR and halted at a preset threshold so that over-amplification would not occur. Agencourt AMPure XP magnetic beads were used for all purifications after the first. Libraries were quantified by Qubit and checked on a TapeStation, with a main peak expected near 650 bp. Pooled libraries were sequenced on an Illumina MiSeq using v2 2x251 paired-end kits, and typically roughly 0.85-2.3 million reads were obtained per sample. Libraries were pooled at around 4 nM per sample, and 5-7% PhiX was added to improve cluster recognition. From the authors' description of their analysis: Using tag matching that tolerated one base-pair mismatch, Decombinator assigned V and J genes to FASTQ reads that had been processed by Demultiplexor. By using UMIs, Collapsinator corrected both sequencing errors and the frequency errors caused by PCR heterogeneity. CDR3Translator translated TCRs and extracted CDR3s from the conserved cysteine to the FGXG phenylalanine, flagging non-productive sequences. Gini, Shannon entropy and inverse Simpson indices were computed after subsampling the repertoires to the same number of UMI-defined TCRs. Clonotype abundance distributions were fitted to a power law by maximum likelihood within the linear range. Similar UMI counts, unique TCR numbers and clonal distributions were obtained with the pipeline and with MIGEC on one naive CD8 sample. Repertoires were searched for around 7,300 CMV-associated CDR3 sequences compiled from VDJdb and a published dataset. TCRdb ran its own pipeline on the public reads, namely fastp trimming at Q25 and MiXCR clone calling, and kept in-frame beta chains. One record per CDR3 amino acid sequence lists the most common genes and DNA. TCRdb, not the authors, supplied the V and J calls. Here the sample has around 29,000 distinct CDR3 sequences; less than 20% occur a single time. 3.4% of the sample is in the top ten clones.

From the second PCR step onward, the TCR alpha chain libraries and the TCR beta chain libraries were amplified separately. CMV status of each donor was established by measuring IFNgamma production from CD4+ T cells after fresh PBMCs were stimulated overnight with CMV viral lysate. Using Miltenyi beads, CD4 T cells were first positively selected, and CD8 T cells were then positively selected from the CD4-negative fraction. After staining for CD3, CD4, CD8, CD45RA, CD27 and a live/dead dye, cells were sorted on a BD Aria II into four subsets based on CD45RA and CD27. For sorting, CD45RA-CD27- cells were defined as effector memory cells, while CD45RA+CD27- cells were defined as EMRA cells. A few healthy volunteers provided blood, and the blood of each volunteer was split into CD4 and CD8 T cells and then into four differentiation subsets. About 110 ml of peripheral blood was taken from each donor, and PBMC were separated by density-gradient centrifugation on Ficoll-Paque PLUS. Sorted cells were lysed in RLT buffer, and RNA was extracted with a Qiagen RNeasy kit and stored at -80°C.

Study-wide findings and limitations: RNA-based TCR counts may be affected by expression changes linked to T cell activation and differentiation. No ground truth was available to validate the repertoire findings for the naive and memory subsets. Following error correction, more than 85% of naive TCR sequences occurred only once, which made naive abundance distributions much steeper than those of memory subsets. In both CD4 and CD8 cells, the Gini index increased while Shannon and inverse Simpson diversity decreased from naive through CM, EM and EMRA. A clonotype was defined as a single alpha or beta chain sequence rather than as a paired alpha/beta receptor. A power law was followed by TCR abundance, with an exponent that differed between naive and memory subsets but was consistent across the three individuals.

There are many counts of this clonotype. Its antigen is still unknown. Base qualities were left out, and no much larger clone turns up one base away. In the germline V gene, CDR1 corresponds to SGHVS and CDR2 to FQNEAQ. V loses 5 bases of germline sequence and J loses 3 bases, and the interval between the two ends is 8 bases. Its CDR3 holds 12 amino acids, cysteine through phenylalanine. The DNA shown is the 36-base CDR3, in frame from base 1. Recombination connected TRBV7-8 to TRBJ2-7; the D gene is possibly TRBD1, with 5 bases matching. This clonotype was sampled from a human donor in good health. Sequenced sample: effector memory CD4+ T cells from blood. Read against the paper, the sample's cell subset or site label means: effector memory, CD45RA- CD27-. The bases read TGTGCCAGCAGCACACAGGACTACGAGCAGTACTTC. Its translation is CASSTQDYEQYF.